Reported below is one TCR beta chain. This sample stems from a study of OX40 agonist ivuxolimab in advanced cancers. Whole-study context: Prior anti-PD-1, anti-PD-L1 or anti-CTLA-4 therapy was allowed; approximately 40% had some.

The protocol was immunoSEQ multiplex PCR, while the TCRdb copy is restricted to in-frame clones and leaves out a portion. Here the sample spans tens of thousands of clones, roughly nine tenths being singletons. Blood got drawn at baseline, again on cycle 4 day 1, and then on cycle 7 day 1. The CDR3 contains 12 residues. CDR1 and CDR2 from the germline V gene are SGHDN and FVKESK. V dropped 4 bases and J dropped 2 bases, with 4 bases sitting between them. The sequencing here drew on CD4+ or CD8+ T cells sorted from blood, taken in a trial of the OX40 agonist ivuxolimab. This TCR was recovered from an adult with an advanced solid tumor such as melanoma, head and neck, liver or kidney cancer. The chain has TRBV14 and TRBJ2-3; D uncertain. The CDR3 sequence: CASSPHTDTQYF. CDR3 DNA: TGTGCCAGCAGCCCGCACACAGATACGCAGTATTTT.